Given below is one TCR beta chain in context. Naive CD8 cells lacked CD45RO and underwent positive selection for CCR7, leaving out terminally differentiated effector memory CD45RA+ cells. These data come from a study of shared clonotypes between healthy human individuals. The CDR3 consists of 15 residues. The ends were cut back, 2 bases at V and 4 bases at J, with 14 bases in the middle. CDR1 and CDR2 (germline): MNHEY, SMNVEV (reference sequence). Clones were read by immunoSEQ multiplex PCR, and TCRdb kept only the in-frame ones, dropping some. The profile covers 2 million to 2.5 million clones, with 90% to 95% appearing a single time and under 2% taken by the ten largest.

Material for sequencing was naive CD8+ T cells from PBMCs. The V and J genes are TRBV27 and TRBJ1-2; no firm D call. The clonotype comes from a man younger than 30 in good health. Some clones in this sample may be carry-over from other donors' samples. The CDR3 loop reads CASSLRVGTIYGYTF. As DNA, the CDR3 is TGTGCCAGCAGTTTAAGGGTGGGAACAATCTATGGCTACACCTTC.